These 23 T cell receptor beta chains came from one sample sequenced in a study of cytomegalovirus exposure and HLA in healthy donors. Use of 60 Vbeta and 13 Jbeta primers characterized the PCR. TCRdb's copy holds only in-frame clones and misses some; the assay was immunoSEQ multiplex PCR. This repertoire comprises more than 95,000 clones; its ten largest clones make up about 2.2%. Input material: PBMCs. The receptors shown here come from a man aged 40-49 years in good health and CMV-seronegative.

V is TRBV6-5 and J is TRBJ1-2; TRBD1 aligns across 9 bases. The CDR3 is made up of 14 amino acids. Germline CDR1 and CDR2: MNHEY and SVGAGI. The V gene end was trimmed by 2 bases and the J gene end by 8 bases; junction bases not matched to a gene: 6. The CDR3 sequence: CASSYGQGRIGYTF. The CDR3 DNA reads TGTGCCAGCAGTTACGGACAGGGGCGGATAGGCTACACCTTC.

This chain joins TRBV2 and TRBJ2-1; the match to TRBD2 covers 14 bases. V shed 7 bases and J 6 bases; nucleotides not matched to a gene: 5. CDR1 is SNHLY and CDR2 is FYNNEI in the germline V gene. The CDR3 covers 15 residues. The CDR3 sequence: CASTGTSGSFNEQFF. CDR3 coding DNA: TGTGCCAGCACAGGGACTAGCGGGAGCTTCAATGAGCAGTTCTTC.

The CDR3 here is CASSTTGQINDQYF. For the CDR3, the DNA is TGTGCCAGTAGTACGACGGGACAGATCAATGACCAGTACTTC. J is TRBJ2-5 and V is TRBV19; 7 positions match TRBD1. Germline V gene sequence: CDR1 LNHDA, CDR2 SQIVND (reference sequence). V dropped 4 bases and J dropped 10; count of bases not matched to a gene: 12. CDR3 length: 14 residues.

The chain combines TRBV7-2 with TRBJ2-7; 11 bases match TRBD2. V dropped 4 bases and J dropped 3; count of bases not matched to a gene: 2. Germline CDR1 and CDR2: SGHTA and FQGNSA. There are 14 residues in the CDR3. This CDR3 reads CASSSTSGSYEQYF. In DNA form, the CDR3 reads TGTGCCAGCAGCTCTACTAGCGGGAGCTACGAGCAGTACTTC.

The chain carries TRBV6-1 and TRBJ2-3, with 10 bases aligning to TRBD2. There are 14 residues in the CDR3. Trimming at V came to 1 base and at J to 7 bases, leaving 2 bases not matched to a gene. The germline CDR1 and CDR2 sequences are MNHNS and SASEGT. The CDR3 here is CASSEGTSGNTQYF. In nucleotides, the CDR3 is TGTGCCAGCAGTGAAGGGACTAGCGGAAATACGCAGTATTTT.

In DNA form, the CDR3 reads TGCGCCAGCAGCTTCTGGACAGGCTCCGGGACTAGCGGACAAGAGACCCAGTACTTC. Translated, it gives CASSFWTGSGTSGQETQYF. The V and J genes are TRBV5-1 and TRBJ2-5; 11 bases are a match to TRBD2. CDR1 is SGHRS and CDR2 is YFSETQ in the germline V gene. Germline trimming cut 2 bases from V and 2 bases from J; bases unmatched to any gene: 14. The CDR3 contains 19 residues. Together with reference TRBV5-1 and TRBJ2-5, the CDR3 gives the full variable domain: KAGVTQTPRYLIKTRGQQVTLSCSPISGHRSVSWYQQTPGQGLQFLFEYFSETQRNKGNFPGRFSGRQFSNSRSEMNVSTLELGDSALYLCASSFWTGSGTSGQETQYFGPGTRLLVL.

V is TRBV9 and J is TRBJ2-5, with TRBD2 matching over 12 bases. CDR1 is SGDLS, CDR2 YYNGEE, per germline. The CDR3 has 17 amino acids. Germline trimming cut 3 bases from V and 5 bases from J; bases unmatched to any gene: 11. CDR3 residues: CASSASDLAGGGETQYF. DNA for the CDR3: TGTGCCAGCAGCGCATCCGATCTAGCGGGAGGGGGGGAGACCCAGTACTTC. Based on the CDR3 plus reference TRBV9 and TRBJ2-5, the full variable domain is DSGVTQTPKHLITATGQRVTLRCSPRSGDLSVYWYQQSLDQGLQFLIQYYNGEERAKGNILERFSAQQFPDLHSELNLSSLELGDSALYFCASSASDLAGGGETQYFGPGTRLLVL.

The chain recombines TRBV21-1 with TRBJ1-1; whether TRBD1, the table's D call, matches the DNA was not checked. TRBV21-1 is designated a pseudogene. The CDR3 is made up of 14 amino acids. CDR3 DNA sequence: TGTGCCAGCAGCACTTGTTACAGGGCAACTGAAGCTTTCTTT. As protein: CASSTCYRATEAFF.

The chain employs TRBV5-8 and TRBJ1-5; 7 bases agree with TRBD1. The trim removed 3 bases at V and 2 bases at J, leaving 8 bases unmatched. The CDR3 totals 16 residues. Per germline, CDR1 SGHTS and CDR2 YDEGEE. The DNA of the CDR3 is TGTGCCAGCAGCTCGGACAGGTCCGGCGGCAATCAGCCCCAGCATTTT. Translated: CASSSDRSGGNQPQHF.

The chain carries TRBV11-2 and TRBJ1-2, with a tentative D call TRBD1 (5 bases). Germline V gene data show CDR1 as SGHAT and CDR2 as FQNNGV. The CDR3 loop spans 13 amino acids. V was pared by 1 base and J by 8 bases, with 11 bases between. CDR3 loop: CASSLGGSGGYTF. CDR3 DNA: TGTGCCAGCAGCTTAGGGGGCTCAGGGGGCTACACCTTC.

The chain recombines TRBV5-6 with TRBJ2-3; TRBD2 is a possible D gene (5 bases). Germline loops: CDR1 SGHDT, CDR2 YYEEEE. Trimming cost V 0 bases and J 1 base, with 9 bases left between them. This CDR3 contains 15 residues. Written as DNA, the CDR3 is TGTGCCAGCAGCTTGGTGGGGAGCGGCACAGATACGCAGTATTTT. Protein sequence: CASSLVGSGTDTQYF.

The CDR3 loop reads CASSKQGQGATYEQYF. The DNA for the CDR3 is TGTGCCAGCAGTAAACAGGGACAGGGGGCTACCTACGAGCAGTACTTC. V and J are TRBV7-9 and TRBJ2-7; 12 bases line up with TRBD1. The V and J ends lost 6 bases and 2 bases, in that order; junction bases with no gene match: 8. This CDR3 has 16 residues. CDR1 and CDR2 from the germline V gene are SEHNR and FQNEAQ (reference sequence).

The chain combines TRBV18 with TRBJ2-2, with D maybe TRBD1 (5 bases). Germline loops: CDR1 KGHSH, CDR2 LQKENI. The CDR3 has 16 amino acids. The V end lost 2 bases, the J end lost 4 bases, and 14 bases lay between the germline ends. The CDR3 DNA is TGTGCCAGCTCACCAGTACAGGCCCTAGTCACCGGGGAGCTGTTTTTT. This encodes CASSPVQALVTGELFF.

The chain uses TRBV10-3 and TRBJ2-1, with 11 nucleotides matching TRBD2. The CDR3 is made up of 21 amino acids. Trimming took 3 bases from V and 0 from J; bases not matched to a gene: 16. Per germline, CDR1 ENHRY and CDR2 SYGVKD. CDR3 coding DNA: TGTGCCATCAGTGACCGAATCACCGGGACTAGCGGCCTTAGCTCCTACAATGAGCAGTTCTTC. Residues: CAISDRITGTSGLSSYNEQFF.

J is TRBJ2-3 and V is TRBV19, with 8 bases fitting TRBD1. The germline V gene encodes CDR1 LNHDA and CDR2 SQIVND (reference sequence). J gave up 5 bases and V 4 bases, and 2 bases lay outside the gene matches. The CDR3 is made up of 13 amino acids. The CDR3 DNA follows: TGTGCCAGTAGTAACACAGGGGGAGATACGCAGTATTTT. Its protein product is CASSNTGGDTQYF.

This chain connects TRBV2 to TRBJ2-2; perhaps TRBD1 as D (5 bases). Germline V lookup: CDR1 SNHLY, CDR2 FYNNEI. CDR3 length equals 15 residues. V was clipped by 3 bases and J by 6 bases, with 14 bases between them. CDR3 sequence: CASSDWQGRSGELFF. Here the CDR3 DNA reads TGTGCCAGCAGTGACTGGCAGGGCCGGTCCGGGGAGCTGTTTTTT. Looking up the rest from reference TRBV2 and TRBJ2-2 gives the full variable domain: EPEVTQTPSHQVTQMGQEVILRCVPISNHLYFYWYRQILGQKVEFLVSFYNNEISEKSEIFDDQFSVERPDGSNFTLKIRSTKLEDSAMYFCASSDWQGRSGELFFGEGSRLTVL.

The V call is TRBV11-2, the J call TRBJ2-2; 8 nucleotides line up with TRBD1. The CDR3 has 14 residues. The V gene end was trimmed by 5 bases and the J gene end by 5 bases; junction bases not matched to a gene: 4. Germline V gene lookup returns CDR1 SGHAT and CDR2 FQNNGV. CDR3 region: CASSRDRRTGELFF. The CDR3 DNA reads as TGTGCCAGCAGCCGGGACAGGCGAACCGGGGAGCTGTTTTTT.

V is TRBV28 and J is TRBJ2-3, with D perhaps TRBD1 (5 bases). Germline-derived CDR1 and CDR2 are MDHEN and SYDVKM. The CDR3 totals 15 residues. V was cut by 5 bases and J by 2 bases, with 14 bases left in between. CDR3 nucleotide sequence: TGTGCCAGCAGTCAATTCAGGGCCCCCACAGATACGCAGTATTTT. As protein: CASSQFRAPTDTQYF.

The chain is built from TRBV7-6 and TRBJ2-7, with 7 bases lining up with TRBD2. Germline V CDR1 and CDR2: SGHVS, FNYEAQ. Trimming at V came to 5 bases and at J to 5 bases, leaving 9 bases not matched to a gene. The CDR3 contains 14 residues. The CDR3 sequence is CASSGSGERDEQYF. The CDR3 bases are TGTGCCAGCAGCGGCAGCGGGGAGCGGGACGAGCAGTACTTC. Looking up the rest from reference TRBV7-6 and TRBJ2-7 gives the full variable domain: GAGVSQSPRYKVTKRGQDVALRCDPISGHVSLYWYRQALGQGPEFLTYFNYEAQQDKSGLPNDRFSAERPEGSISTLTIQRTEQRDSAMYRCASSGSGERDEQYFGPGTRLTVT.

The chain employs TRBV29-1 and TRBJ2-7, with D unclear. Germline V gene sequence: CDR1 SQVTM, CDR2 ANQGSEA. Trimming pared 4 bases from V and 2 bases from J, leaving 12 bases between. This CDR3 comprises 13 residues. DNA of the CDR3: TGCAGCGTTGTTCCCGGCGGTACCTACGAGCAGTACTTC. Residues: CSVVPGGTYEQYF.

The V and J genes are TRBV11-3 and TRBJ2-7; 10 bases align to TRBD1. Germline-derived CDR1 and CDR2 are SGHNT and YENEEA. V lost 6 bases to trimming and J lost 5 bases; unmatched junction nucleotides: 4. The CDR3 has 13 residues. The CDR3 reads CASSRQGAHEQYF. In nucleotides, the CDR3 is TGTGCCAGCAGTCGACAGGGGGCTCACGAGCAGTACTTC.

This chain uses TRBV7-9 with TRBJ2-7, with D possibly matching TRBD1 (6 bases). The CDR3 sequence is 16 residues long. Germline lookup yields CDR1 SEHNR and CDR2 FQNEAQ (reference sequence). V was shortened by 5 bases and J by 0 bases, with 17 bases between the two germline ends. The CDR3 nucleotides read TGTGCCAGCAGCACGACAGGTTCTCCTTCCTCCTACGAGCAGTACTTC. Protein: CASSTTGSPSSYEQYF.

The V gene is TRBV10-3, the J gene TRBJ1-5; D uncertain. The CDR3 runs 15 residues. Per germline, CDR1 ENHRY and CDR2 SYGVKD. V was shortened by 10 bases and J by 1 base, with 17 bases between the two germline ends. In nucleotides, the CDR3 is TGTGCCACGGGGTATTTGGGCTCGAGCAATCAGCCCCAGCATTTT. Translating gives CATGYLGSSNQPQHF.